Following are 9 T cell receptor beta chains from one sample sequenced in a study of vaccination and CD4 T cells after COVID-19. The Oncomine TCR Beta short-read assay sequenced DNA from cultured CD4+ T cells. From the PCR reads, TCRdb called clonotypes with MiXCR, one entry per CDR3 protein. The data show 5,000 to 8,000 distinct CDR3 sequences, with 52% seen just once and 24% held by the top ten. What these receptors recognize is not known. Treatment here: approximately 9-day PBMC culture with coronavirus spike peptide pools or control peptides (ViraFEST assay). Before the COVID-19 pandemic (2011-2018), CD4+ T cells were obtained from the unexposed donor. The sample taken for sequencing was CD4+ T cells from blood, cultured in vitro. The receptor set was obtained from a human donor in good health.

This chain links TRBV10-2 with TRBJ2-5; 7 bases agree with TRBD1. J was trimmed by 7 bases and V by 8 bases; bases with no gene match: 13. Germline CDR1 is WSHSY and CDR2 is SAAADI. CDR3 length equals 14 residues. As DNA, the CDR3 is TGCGCCAGCTCCGGGACAGCGTCATCGGGGACCCAGTACTTC. Translating gives CASSGTASSGTQYF.

V is TRBV7-9 and J is TRBJ1-4, with 9 bases lining up with TRBD1. Germline V gene data show CDR1 as SEHNR and CDR2 as FQNEAQ (reference sequence). The CDR3 covers 17 residues. The trim removed 5 bases at V and 8 bases at J, leaving 15 bases unmatched. The CDR3 sequence: CASSTSPGTGLDEKLFF. The CDR3 nucleotides are TGTGCCAGCAGCACAAGTCCCGGGACAGGGCTGGACGAAAAACTGTTTTTT. The entire variable domain, with the rest obtained from reference TRBV7-9 and TRBJ1-4, is as follows: DTGVSQNPRHKITKRGQNVTFRCDPISEHNRLYWYRQTLGQGPEFLTYFQNEAQLEKSRLLSDRFSAERPKGSFSTLEIQRTEQGDSAMYLCASSTSPGTGLDEKLFFGSGTQLSVL.

This clonotype was observed a few times. The chain employs TRBV20-1 and TRBJ2-1, with TRBD2 identical over 11 bases. The CDR3 has 14 residues. The ends lost 5 bases at V and 8 bases at J; junction bases unmatched: 8. Germline assignment: CDR1 DFQATT and CDR2 SNEGSKA (reference sequence). The CDR3 is CSAPSGGLVYEQFF. CDR3 DNA: TGCAGTGCTCCTAGCGGGGGGTTGGTTTATGAGCAGTTCTTC.

J is TRBJ1-2 and V is TRBV6-1, with D possibly being TRBD1 (6 bases). Germline CDR1 and CDR2: MNHNS and SASEGT. The V end lost 4 bases, the J end lost 4 bases, and 13 bases lay between the germline ends. The CDR3 runs 14 residues. The CDR3 coding sequence is TGTGCCAGCAGTGCGGAATGGACAGCCTATGGCTACACCTTC. Its translation: CASSAEWTAYGYTF.

This chain links TRBV27 with TRBJ2-7, with no clear D. This CDR3 has 13 amino acids. CDR1 is MNHEY, CDR2 SMNVEV, per germline (reference sequence). V lost 3 bases and J lost 4, with 10 bases in between. CDR3 in DNA: TGTGCCAGCAGTTTGAAACCGTCGTACGAGCAGTACTTC. This encodes CASSLKPSYEQYF.

This clonotype was picked up a small number of times. This chain joins TRBV6-5 and TRBJ1-3, with no clear D. Trimming removed 5 bases at V and 0 bases at J, with 14 bases between. The CDR3 consists of 16 residues. The germline CDR1 and CDR2 sequences are MNHEY and SVGAGI. The CDR3 is CASSPSTARSGNTIYF. DNA for the CDR3: TGTGCCAGCAGTCCCTCGACGGCACGCTCTGGAAACACCATATATTTT.

This chain joins TRBV6-1 and TRBJ1-2; D gene unclear. The CDR3 consists of 14 residues. Germline CDR1 is MNHNS and CDR2 is SASEGT. The germline V and J ends were trimmed by 6 bases and 0 bases, with 11 bases remaining between them. CDR3 bases: TGTGCCAGCAGATTAGGAGGCCCTAACTATGGCTACACCTTC. Encoded protein: CASRLGGPNYGYTF.

The chain employs TRBV6-1 and TRBJ1-2; D is perhaps TRBD1 (6 bases). This CDR3 contains 13 residues. In germline, CDR1 is MNHNS, CDR2 SASEGT. The V and J ends lost 5 bases and 8 bases respectively, with 15 bases between them. The CDR3 sequence: CASSRQEPRGYTF. For the CDR3, the DNA is TGTGCCAGCAGTAGACAGGAGCCCCGAGGCTACACCTTC.

This clonotype was seen a single time. The chain couples TRBV12-3 or TRBV12-4 to TRBJ1-1, with D maybe TRBD1 (5 bases). V gave up 2 bases and J gave up 0 bases, with 13 bases separating them. The CDR3 sequence is 16 residues long. The CDR3 coding sequence is TGTGCCAGCAGTTTATTGGGGGGGGTACTGAACACTGAAGCTTTCTTT. Its protein product is CASSLLGGVLNTEAFF.